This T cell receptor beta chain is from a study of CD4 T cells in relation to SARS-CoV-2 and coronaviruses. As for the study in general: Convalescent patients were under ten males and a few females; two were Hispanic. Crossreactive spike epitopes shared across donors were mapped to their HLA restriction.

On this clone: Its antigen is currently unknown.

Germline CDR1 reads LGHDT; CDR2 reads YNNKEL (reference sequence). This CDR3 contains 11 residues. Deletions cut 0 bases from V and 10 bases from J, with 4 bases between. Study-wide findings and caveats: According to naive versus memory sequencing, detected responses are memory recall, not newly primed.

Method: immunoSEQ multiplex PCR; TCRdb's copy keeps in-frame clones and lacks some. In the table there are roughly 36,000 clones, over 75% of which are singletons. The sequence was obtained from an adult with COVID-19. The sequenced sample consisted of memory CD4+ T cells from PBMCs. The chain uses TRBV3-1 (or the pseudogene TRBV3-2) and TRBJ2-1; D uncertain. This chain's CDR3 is CASSQEREQFF. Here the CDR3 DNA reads TGTGCCAGCAGCCAAGAGCGGGAGCAGTTCTTC.